This T cell receptor (beta chain) was recovered during a study of PD-L1 blockade in urothelial cancer. Study-wide background: Males with bladder-origin urothelial cancer constituted about 85% of the 29 patients. Tumor samples had a median of approximately 1,500 T cells.

Study findings and constraints: By 3 weeks, tumor-associated blood clones had expanded more in durable-benefit patients.

It was with amplified housekeeping genes that FFPE tumor DNA was quantified. This table comes from immunoSEQ multiplex PCR, and its TCRdb copy is limited to in-frame clones, with some not included. The table includes 35,000 to 45,000 clones, just over 35% detected once. This CDR3 has 15 residues. The ends were cut back, 1 base at V and 4 bases at J, with 10 bases in the middle. Looked up from germline, CDR1 is SGHNT and CDR2 is YENEEA. Note on this clone: Its antigen is not identified.

This material consisted of tumor tissue, taken before atezolizumab (anti-PD-L1) treatment. The rearrangement uses TRBV11-3 and TRBJ2-2, with D maybe TRBD1 (6 bases). This receptor was taken from a man aged 55 to 70 with urothelial cancer. The DNA for the CDR3 is TGTGCCAGCAGCTTAGTCAGGGGTCCCACCGGGGAGCTGTTTTTT. Amino acid sequence: CASSLVRGPTGELFF.